The 27 T cell receptor beta chains listed next were all sequenced from one sample in a study of regulatory T cells in long-lasting Graves disease. TCR beta libraries were built with iRepertoire HTBI primers and Arm-PCR of CDR3 regions. One entry per CDR3 protein, called by TCRdb with MiXCR from the multiplex PCR reads. This sample carries 600,000 to 800,000 distinct CDR3 sequences, approximately 29% of them seen once, and the ten largest clones take about two fifths. Sample time point: persistent/refractory GD, antithyroid drugs over 5 years with positive TRAb. RNA isolated from PBMCs was used to make the TCR library. The starting material was peripheral blood mononuclear cells (PBMCs), obtained when the disease was refractory, from a patient treated with antithyroid drugs. These receptors all come from a female donor with Graves disease.

This clonotype was observed a few times. The chain uses TRBV5-1 and TRBJ2-1; 13 bases align to TRBD2. J lost 10 bases, V lost 4 bases, and 14 bases had no gene match. The CDR3 runs 17 residues. Germline V lookup: CDR1 SGHRS, CDR2 YFSETQ. The chain's CDR3 is CASSPEGLAGPYREQFF. The DNA of the CDR3 is TGCGCCAGCAGCCCAGAGGGACTAGCGGGACCATATAGGGAGCAGTTCTTC.

This chain uses TRBV4-1 with TRBJ2-7, with 9 bases that match TRBD1. CDR1 MGHRA and CDR2 YSYEKL come from the germline V gene. CDR3 length equals 16 residues. V was clipped by 0 bases and J by 4 bases; unmatched bases: 7. CDR3 in DNA: TGCGCCAGCAGCCAAGATTCGGGGACAGGGCTTTACGAGCAGTACTTC. Translated, it gives CASSQDSGTGLYEQYF.

CDR3 in amino acids: CASNPPGTKVHSPLHF. The CDR3 coding sequence is TGTGCCAGCAACCCCCCCGGGACAAAAGTTCATTCACCCCTCCACTTT. The chain couples TRBV28 to TRBJ1-6; the D gene is possibly TRBD1 (6 bases). V was shortened by 7 bases and J by 8 bases, with 21 bases between the two germline ends. The germline V gene has CDR1 MDHEN and CDR2 SYDVKM. CDR3 length equals 16 residues.

This clonotype was counted only a few times. The chain's CDR3 is CASSLVGASTDTQYF. CDR3 in DNA: TGTGCCAGCAGTTTAGTGGGAGCGAGCACAGATACGCAGTATTTT. V gene TRBV28 combines with J gene TRBJ2-3; a weak D match, TRBD2 (5 bases). Germline assignment: CDR1 MDHEN and CDR2 SYDVKM. Trimming stripped 2 bases from V and 0 bases from J, with 9 bases between. The CDR3 consists of 15 residues. The variable domain in full, with the rest retrieved from reference TRBV28 and TRBJ2-3, is DVKVTQSSRYLVKRTGEKVFLECVQDMDHENMFWYRQDPGLGLRLIYFSYDVKMKEKGDIPEGYSVSREKKERFSLILESASTNQTSMYLCASSLVGASTDTQYFGPGTRLTVL.

In this sample, this clonotype turned up a few times. This chain links TRBV6-1 with TRBJ1-3, with D possibly being TRBD1 (5 bases). There are 16 residues in the CDR3. Germline assignment: CDR1 MNHNS and CDR2 SASEGT. Trimming pared 7 bases from V and 0 bases from J, leaving 16 bases between. The CDR3 sequence: CASTYFMGGSGNTIYF. DNA for the CDR3: TGTGCCAGCACCTACTTCATGGGGGGCTCTGGAAACACCATATATTTT.

This clonotype appeared many times. The chain is built from TRBV12-3 or TRBV12-4 and TRBJ1-2; 9 bases align to TRBD1. J gave up 3 bases and V 4 bases, and 3 bases lay outside the gene matches. There are 14 residues in the CDR3. The CDR3 region has the DNA TGTGCCAGCAGTTCGACAGGGGGGTACTATGGCTACACCTTC. Its protein is CASSSTGGYYGYTF.

The chain joins TRBV10-3 to TRBJ2-5, with a tentative D call TRBD1 (5 bases). This CDR3 comprises 13 residues. From germline, CDR1 is ENHRY and CDR2 SYGVKD. V was shortened by 4 bases and J by 2 bases, with 8 bases between the two germline ends. The CDR3 DNA sequence: TGTGCCATCAGTGGGACAAATCAAGAGACCCAGTACTTC. Translation gives CAISGTNQETQYF.

This clonotype was seen a single time. Since the CDR3 does not end with the conserved phenylalanine or tryptophan, this likely comes from a read error. This rearrangement joins TRBV5-1 to TRBJ1-6; TRBD1 is a possible D gene (6 bases). V dropped 3 bases and J dropped 8 bases, with 18 bases sitting between them. The CDR3 sequence is 16 residues long. Germline CDR1 reads SGHRS; CDR2 reads YFSETQ. CDR3 amino acids: CASSSAGQRNYSPLHY. The CDR3 nucleotides read TGCGCCAGCAGCTCCGCCGGACAGAGGAACTATTCACCCCTCCACTAT.

V is TRBV20-1 and J is TRBJ2-1, with 11 bases identical to TRBD1. The CDR3 runs 17 residues. The V and J ends lost 1 base and 3 bases, in that order; junction bases with no gene match: 8. Germline V lookup: CDR1 DFQATT, CDR2 SNEGSKA (reference sequence). CDR3 nucleotides: TGCAGTGCTAGAGTATCGGGGGGACAGGGGGTCTACAATGAGCAGTTCTTC. Translated, it gives CSARVSGGQGVYNEQFF.

The chain employs TRBV25-1 and TRBJ2-5; TRBD1 matches 11 bases. V dropped 4 bases and J dropped 6; count of bases not matched to a gene: 4. Germline V gene data show CDR1 as MGHDK and CDR2 as SYGVNS. The CDR3 spans 14 residues. For the CDR3, the DNA is TGTGCCAGCAGTGGGACAGGGGGCCGAAAGACCCAGTACTTC. This gives the protein CASSGTGGRKTQYF.

This clonotype was recorded many times. In DNA form, the CDR3 reads TGTGCCAGCAGTCTCTACAGTGAAGCTTTCTTT. Its translation is CASSLYSEAFF. This rearrangement joins TRBV11-2 to TRBJ1-1, with unresolved D. V shed 6 bases and J shed 7 bases, with 9 bases lying between them. The CDR3 contains 11 residues. Germline lookup yields CDR1 SGHAT and CDR2 FQNNGV. The full variable domain, in which reference TRBV11-2 and TRBJ1-1 provide the parts outside the CDR3, is EAGVAQSPRYKIIEKRQSVAFWCNPISGHATLYWYQQILGQGPKLLIQFQNNGVVDDSQLPKDRFSAERLKGVDSTLKIQPAKLEDSAVYLCASSLYSEAFFGQGTRLTVV.

There are a few counts of this clonotype. The V gene is TRBV7-9, the J gene TRBJ1-6; D ambiguous. CDR3 length: 13 residues. Germline V gene data show CDR1 as SEHNR and CDR2 as FQNEAQ (reference sequence). The V end was cut by 5 bases, the J end by 8 bases, with 10 bases between. Here the CDR3 DNA reads TGTGCCAGCAGCCCCTCCGCGGATTCACCCCTCCACTTT. This codes for CASSPSADSPLHF. The complete variable domain, with remaining parts taken from reference TRBV7-9 and TRBJ1-6, reads DTGVSQNPRHKITKRGQNVTFRCDPISEHNRLYWYRQTLGQGPEFLTYFQNEAQLEKSRLLSDRFSAERPKGSFSTLEIQRTEQGDSAMYLCASSPSADSPLHFGNGTRLTVT.

This clonotype has ten or more counts. The V gene is TRBV11-2, the J gene TRBJ2-7; D is unresolved. The CDR3 sequence is 15 residues long. From germline, CDR1 is SGHAT and CDR2 FQNNGV. V was pared by 4 bases and J by 4 bases, with 17 bases between. The CDR3 loop is CASSSPGGREYEQYF. CDR3 sequence (DNA): TGTGCCAGCAGCTCCCCCGGTGGCAGAGAATACGAGCAGTACTTC.

The genes are TRBV5-1 and TRBJ2-3; D is unclear. CDR1 and CDR2 (germline): SGHRS, YFSETQ. CDR3 length: 14 residues. Trimming took off 0 bases at V and 2 bases at J, with 7 bases between the two ends. The CDR3 reads CASSLGKSTDTQYF. The DNA for the CDR3 is TGCGCCAGCAGCTTGGGGAAGTCCACAGATACGCAGTATTTT.

V and J are TRBV4-1 and TRBJ2-7, with TRBD1 matching over 8 bases. The CDR3 contains 15 residues. Germline values: CDR1 MGHRA, CDR2 YSYEKL. The ends lost 0 bases at V and 2 bases at J; junction bases unmatched: 3. DNA of the CDR3: TGCGCCAGCAGCCAAGAGATACAGGGGGCCTACGAGCAGTACTTC. Its protein is CASSQEIQGAYEQYF.

This clonotype was seen a few times. This chain connects TRBV5-1 to TRBJ2-7, with 9 positions matching TRBD1. This CDR3 contains 16 residues. Germline V CDR1 and CDR2: SGHRS, YFSETQ. Germline trimming cut 1 base from V and 2 bases from J; bases unmatched to any gene: 7. The CDR3 DNA reads TGCGCCAGCAGCTTGAATCTGGGACAGGGAGCCTACGAGCAGTACTTC. It specifies CASSLNLGQGAYEQYF. The full variable domain, completed using reference TRBV5-1 and TRBJ2-7, is KAGVTQTPRYLIKTRGQQVTLSCSPISGHRSVSWYQQTPGQGLQFLFEYFSETQRNKGNFPGRFSGRQFSNSRSEMNVSTLELGDSALYLCASSLNLGQGAYEQYFGPGTRLTVT.

In DNA, the CDR3 is TGTGCCAGCAGCCAAGATCTTCCGGGTTTCGGCTATGGCTACACCTTC. It encodes CASSQDLPGFGYGYTF. The J gene is TRBJ1-2, the V gene TRBV3-1; D call uncertain. This CDR3 spans 16 amino acids. Looked up from germline, CDR1 is LGHDT and CDR2 is YNNKEL (reference sequence). The ends were cut back, 0 bases at V and 4 bases at J, with 15 bases in the middle.

The genes are TRBV6-1 and TRBJ2-5; 11 bases agree with TRBD1. The V and J ends lost 3 bases and 5 bases, in that order; junction bases with no gene match: 5. From germline, CDR1 is MNHNS and CDR2 SASEGT. The CDR3 spans 15 residues. CDR3 residues: CASSDWTGGYETQYF. CDR3 sequence (DNA): TGTGCCAGCAGTGACTGGACAGGGGGCTACGAGACCCAGTACTTC.

This clonotype was picked up a small number of times. The V call is TRBV19, the J call TRBJ2-7; 10 positions match TRBD2. The CDR3 covers 14 residues. Per germline, CDR1 LNHDA and CDR2 SQIVND (reference sequence). V lost 5 bases to trimming and J lost 5 bases; unmatched junction nucleotides: 6. This CDR3 reads CASSASGRGDEQYF. Here the CDR3 DNA reads TGTGCCAGTAGTGCTAGCGGGAGAGGCGACGAGCAGTACTTC. Looking up the rest from reference TRBV19 and TRBJ2-7 gives the full variable domain: DGGITQSPKYLFRKEGQNVTLSCEQNLNHDAMYWYRQDPGQGLRLIYYSQIVNDFQKGDIAEGYSVSREKKESFPLTVTSAQKNPTAFYLCASSASGRGDEQYFGPGTRLTVT.

This clonotype showed up many times. The genes are TRBV28 and TRBJ1-2, with 10 nucleotides matching TRBD1. The CDR3 is 15 residues long. CDR1 MDHEN and CDR2 SYDVKM come from the germline V gene. V lost 5 bases to trimming and J lost 2 bases; unmatched junction nucleotides: 5. CDR3 sequence: CASSRTGGLNYGYTF. The CDR3 DNA reads TGTGCCAGCAGTCGGACAGGGGGATTAAACTATGGCTACACCTTC.

Details on this clonotype: A read error may explain this, as a much larger clone is one base away. The rearrangement links TRBV28 to TRBJ1-1, with 8 nucleotides matching TRBD1. Unmatched junction bases numbered 17, after V lost 8 bases and J lost 3 bases. Germline V lookup: CDR1 MDHEN, CDR2 SYDVKM. The CDR3 extends over 17 amino acids. The CDR3 bases are TGTGCCAGCGGGTACCTAGACAGGGGCCTTTTGGACACTGAAGCTTTCTTT. This gives the protein CASGYLDRGLLDTEAFF. Complete variable domain (other parts from reference TRBV28 and TRBJ1-1): DVKVTQSSRYLVKRTGEKVFLECVQDMDHENMFWYRQDPGLGLRLIYFSYDVKMKEKGDIPEGYSVSREKKERFSLILESASTNQTSMYLCASGYLDRGLLDTEAFFGQGTRLTVV.

This clonotype was seen a few times. The V gene is TRBV29-1, the J gene TRBJ2-5; the D is unclear. Germline CDR1 reads SQVTM; CDR2 reads ANQGSEA. CDR3 size: 13 residues. Trimming stripped 0 bases from V and 1 base from J, with 6 bases between. The CDR3 loop reads CSVEDGAQETQYF. CDR3 bases: TGCAGCGTTGAAGACGGAGCCCAAGAGACCCAGTACTTC.

The gene calls are TRBV3-1 and TRBJ1-3, with no clear D. CDR3 length: 15 residues. Germline V gene data show CDR1 as LGHDT and CDR2 as YNNKEL (reference sequence). Trimming removed 1 base at V and 2 bases at J, with 9 bases between. This CDR3 reads CASSQAQGTGNTIYF. In DNA form, the CDR3 reads TGTGCCAGCAGCCAAGCCCAAGGAACTGGAAACACCATATATTTT.

The V gene is TRBV6-1, the J gene TRBJ1-6, with a weak D call TRBD1 (6 bases). V dropped 1 base and J dropped 10 bases, with 14 bases sitting between them. CDR1 MNHNS and CDR2 SASEGT come from the germline V gene. There are 15 residues in the CDR3. As DNA, the CDR3 is TGTGCCAGCAGTGAAGGACAGGAGGTCGGGTCACCCCTCCACTTT. It translates to CASSEGQEVGSPLHF.

This clonotype was detected a few times. This chain links TRBV11-2 with TRBJ1-1; 8 positions match TRBD1. V was clipped by 0 bases and J by 8 bases; unmatched bases: 8. The length of the CDR3 is 15 residues. Germline assignment: CDR1 SGHAT and CDR2 FQNNGV. As DNA, the CDR3 is TGTGCCAGCAGCTTAGATAACAGGGGGTTTTTAGAAGCTTTCTTT. Its protein product is CASSLDNRGFLEAFF.

The sample holds a few counts of this clonotype. The chain recombines TRBV27 with TRBJ1-6; D is ambiguous. Germline lookup yields CDR1 MNHEY and CDR2 SMNVEV (reference sequence). This CDR3 spans 14 amino acids. Trimming pared 3 bases from V and 7 bases from J, leaving 10 bases between. Here the CDR3 DNA reads TGTGCCAGCAGTTTTGGAGGGCTGAATTCACCCCTCCACTTT. Residues: CASSFGGLNSPLHF.

J is TRBJ1-5 and V is TRBV28; D call uncertain. Trimming left V 6 bases short and J 7 bases short, with 10 bases between. Germline CDR1 is MDHEN and CDR2 is SYDVKM. CDR3 size: 12 residues. The CDR3: CASSPFSQPQHF. The DNA for the CDR3 is TGTGCCAGCAGCCCGTTCTCCCAGCCCCAGCATTTT.